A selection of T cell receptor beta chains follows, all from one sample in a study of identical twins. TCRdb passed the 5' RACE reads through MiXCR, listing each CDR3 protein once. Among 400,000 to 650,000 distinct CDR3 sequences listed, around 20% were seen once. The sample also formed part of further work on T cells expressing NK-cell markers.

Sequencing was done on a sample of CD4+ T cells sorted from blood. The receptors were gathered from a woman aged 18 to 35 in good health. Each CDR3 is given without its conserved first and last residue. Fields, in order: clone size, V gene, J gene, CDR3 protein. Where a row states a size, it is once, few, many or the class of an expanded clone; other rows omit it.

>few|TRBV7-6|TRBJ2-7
ASSPAIDYEQY
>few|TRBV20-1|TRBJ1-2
SARDLWDSNYGYT
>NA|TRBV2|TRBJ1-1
ASSTGTVDTEAF
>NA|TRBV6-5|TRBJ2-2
ASSYAGELGELF
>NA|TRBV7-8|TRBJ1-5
ASSLALDRINQPQH
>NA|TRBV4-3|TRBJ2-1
ASSLLRQGGNEQF
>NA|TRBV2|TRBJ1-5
ASSVEGNQPQH
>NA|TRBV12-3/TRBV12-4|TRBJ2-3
ASSGRDNTQY
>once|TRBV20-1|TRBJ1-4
SASPTGNEKLF
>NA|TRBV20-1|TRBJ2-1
SASGSGGPLYNEQF
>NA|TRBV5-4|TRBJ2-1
ASSSGTRPDEQF